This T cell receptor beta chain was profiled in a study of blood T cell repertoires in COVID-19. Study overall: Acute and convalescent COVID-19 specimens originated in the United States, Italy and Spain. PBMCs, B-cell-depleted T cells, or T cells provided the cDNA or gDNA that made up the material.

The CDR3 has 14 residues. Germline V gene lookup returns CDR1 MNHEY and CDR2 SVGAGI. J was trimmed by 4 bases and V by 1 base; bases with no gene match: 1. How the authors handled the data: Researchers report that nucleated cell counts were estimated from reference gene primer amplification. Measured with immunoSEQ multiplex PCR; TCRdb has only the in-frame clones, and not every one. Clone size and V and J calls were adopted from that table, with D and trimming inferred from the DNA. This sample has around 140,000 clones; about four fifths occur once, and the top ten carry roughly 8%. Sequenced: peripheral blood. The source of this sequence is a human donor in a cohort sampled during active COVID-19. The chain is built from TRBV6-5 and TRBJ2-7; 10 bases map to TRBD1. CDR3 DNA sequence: TGTGCCAGCAGTTACTTGGGACAGGGGTACGAGCAGTACTTC. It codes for CASSYLGQGYEQYF.